The clone carrying this T cell receptor (beta chain) was seen more than once but under ten times. What it binds is not known. V was cut by 5 bases and J by 4 bases, with 17 bases left in between. The length of the CDR3 is 16 residues. The sample originates from a study of Graves' ophthalmopathy and Graves' hyperthyroidism. Across the study: Sampling took place at initial diagnosis, with peripheral blood obtained before any treatment. Findings of the study overall: Ophthalmopathy progression was predicted by the model at 70.59% sensitivity and 72.22% specificity. Among thyroid clonotypes expanded above 0.001 frequency, most also appeared in blood.

Clinicians diagnosed using symptoms, serum thyroxine, TRAb, thyroid ultrasound and orbital computed tomography. Amplification of TCR beta CDR3 regions used RNA transcripts. The authors performed first-round RT-PCR with HTBI primers and then a second-round multiplex PCR. TCRdb processed the multiplex PCR reads anew with MiXCR; each CDR3 protein has one entry. This sample has around 600,000 distinct CDR3 sequences, with about two fifths found just once. This chain uses TRBV12-3 or TRBV12-4 with TRBJ2-2, with D possibly being TRBD1 (7 bases). This clonotype was obtained from an adult man with Graves' ophthalmopathy. Sequences were obtained from peripheral blood. The CDR3, as DNA: TGTGCCAGCAGTAGACTAGGGGGCCTCGGCACCGGGGAGCTGTTTTTT. This gives the protein CASSRLGGLGTGELFF.